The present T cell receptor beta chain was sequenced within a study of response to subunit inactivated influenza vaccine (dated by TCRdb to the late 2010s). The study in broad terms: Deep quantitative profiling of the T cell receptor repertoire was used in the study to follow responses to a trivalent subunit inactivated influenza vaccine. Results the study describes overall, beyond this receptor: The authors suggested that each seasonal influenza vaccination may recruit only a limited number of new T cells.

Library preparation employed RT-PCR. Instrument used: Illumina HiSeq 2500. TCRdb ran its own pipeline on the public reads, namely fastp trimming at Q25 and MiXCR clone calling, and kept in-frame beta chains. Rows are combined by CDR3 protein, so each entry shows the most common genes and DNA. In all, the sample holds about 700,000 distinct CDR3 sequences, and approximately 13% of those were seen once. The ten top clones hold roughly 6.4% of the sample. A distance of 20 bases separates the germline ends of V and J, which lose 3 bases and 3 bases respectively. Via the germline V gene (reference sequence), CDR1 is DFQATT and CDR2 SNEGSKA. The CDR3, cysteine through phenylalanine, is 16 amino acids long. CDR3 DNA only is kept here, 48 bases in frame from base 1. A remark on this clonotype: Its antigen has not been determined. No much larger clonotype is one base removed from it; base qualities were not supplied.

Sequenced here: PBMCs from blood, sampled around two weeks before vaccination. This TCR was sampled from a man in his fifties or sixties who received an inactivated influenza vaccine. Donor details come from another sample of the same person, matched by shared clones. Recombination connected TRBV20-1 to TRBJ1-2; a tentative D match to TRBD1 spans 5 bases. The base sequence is TGCAGTGCTAGGGATGGGGCCTCTCTGGTTTACTATGGCTACACCTTC. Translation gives CSARDGASLVYYGYTF.